Given below is one TCR beta chain in context. Its matching antigen is unknown. No cell sorting was done before RNA was extracted from the tissue. The library came from three nested PCR rounds adapted from ARM-PCR protocols. TCRdb re-derived calls from the multiplex PCR reads in MiXCR, one entry per CDR3 protein. The table records 68,000 or so distinct CDR3 sequences, just under 60% of them present only once. This record belongs to a study of tumor and adjacent non-tumor tissue in lung cancer. In the study overall: Histology: under 15 adenocarcinoma, a couple of squamous cell carcinoma, 1 small cell lung cancer. Each sample yielded around 4 million productive TCRbeta reads on average.

Whole-study results and caveats: TCR diversity was significantly greater in tumor than normal lung tissue. Higher tumor TCR diversity was associated with shorter survival.

The receptor comes from a man aged 50-59 years with non-small cell lung cancer. The sample consisted of lung tumor tissue.

The CDR3, as DNA: TGCGCCAGCAGCTCCCTAAGCGGGATCCAAGAGACCCAGTACTTC. Protein product: CASSSLSGIQETQYF. V is TRBV5-1 and J is TRBJ2-5; 7 nucleotides align to TRBD2. CDR3 size: 15 residues. V shed 3 bases and J 1 base; nucleotides not matched to a gene: 6. CDR1 is SGHRS and CDR2 is YFSETQ in the germline V gene.